This paragraph covers one T cell receptor (beta chain) sequence. Its cognate antigen has yet to be identified. No much larger clonotype is one base removed from it; base qualities were not supplied. These data are taken from a study of blood T cell repertoires in COVID-19 (dated by TCRdb to the early 2020s). Broadly, across the study: Collaborator samples came from the United States, Italy and Spain and covered acute and convalescent phases of COVID-19. The material from the prospective study consisted of cDNA or gDNA derived from T cells, B-cell-depleted T cells, or PBMCs. Deeply sampled blood TCRbeta repertoires from subjects exposed to, actively infected with, or recovered from COVID-19 were included in the dataset. The repertoires were released in a freely available public database intended as a resource for research on the immune response to SARS-CoV-2. Samples came from the ongoing ImmuneRACE study (first 160 participants) plus 1,254 subjects from 6 global collaborators. The sample metadata nearly always contained a de-identified subject ID, COVID-19 status, age in years and sex. Where available, HLA class I and class II types were obtained from metadata supplied by the sample provider rather than from assay-based typing. Study-wide findings and limitations: The quantity of clinical and demographic metadata differed by source and by participant and was supplied without curation.

Collaborating institutions collected whole blood in K2EDTA tubes following their own protocols. Collaborator samples were shipped for TCRbeta analysis as frozen whole blood, isolated PBMCs, or DNA extracted from either sample type. The CDR3 has 17 amino acids, counting the end cysteine and phenylalanine. CDR3 DNA is the only sequence kept; it has 51 bases, read in frame from the first base. At the junction V is shortened by 4 bases and J by 3 bases, with 20 bases in between. Reading the germline V gene gives CDR1 SGDLS and CDR2 YYNGEE. The immunoSEQ Assay, a bias-controlled multiplex PCR, was used to amplify TCRbeta CDR3 regions from genomic DNA. As for the original processing: The number of nucleated cells in each sample was estimated by amplification of reference gene primers within the assay. To quantify the absolute abundance of each unique TCRbeta CDR3 rearrangement, sequence reads were collapsed and filtered. For each sample, productive Simpson clonality was calculated by taking the square root of Simpson's diversity index across productive rearrangements. TCRdb re-hosts the immuneACCESS table, in-frame sequences only. Its copies lack some clones; in the studies checked, an unresolved V gene accounts for under half of them, and the cause for the rest is not known. V and J calls and clone size are copied from that table; D and trimming were computed from the DNA. This sample has about 61,000 clones in its table, and 88% of those were observed once. The ten largest clones represent 20% to 25% of the sample.

In this chain, TRBV9 is recombined with TRBJ2-4; TRBD1 could be the D gene, as 6 bases match. This clonotype was sampled from a woman aged 50 to 60 with active or convalescent COVID-19. Sample: peripheral blood. The bases read TGTGCCAGCAGCCCTGGGGGCACCTCGAGAGGCAAAAACATTCAGTACTTC. Protein translation: CASSPGGTSRGKNIQYF.